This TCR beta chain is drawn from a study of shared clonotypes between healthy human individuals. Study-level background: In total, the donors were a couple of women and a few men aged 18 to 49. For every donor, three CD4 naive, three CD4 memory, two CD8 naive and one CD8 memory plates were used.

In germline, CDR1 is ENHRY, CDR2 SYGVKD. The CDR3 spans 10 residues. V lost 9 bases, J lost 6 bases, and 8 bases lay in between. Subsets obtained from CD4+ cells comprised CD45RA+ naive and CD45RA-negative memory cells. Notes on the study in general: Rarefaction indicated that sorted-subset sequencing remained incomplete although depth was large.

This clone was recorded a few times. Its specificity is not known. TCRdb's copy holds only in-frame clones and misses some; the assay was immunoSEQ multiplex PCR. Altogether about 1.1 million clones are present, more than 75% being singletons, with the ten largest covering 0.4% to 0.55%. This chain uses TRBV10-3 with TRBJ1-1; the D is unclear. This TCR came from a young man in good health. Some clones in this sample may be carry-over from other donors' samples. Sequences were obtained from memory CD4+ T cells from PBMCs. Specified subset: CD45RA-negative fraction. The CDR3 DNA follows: TGTGCCATACCGTGCTCTGAAGCTTTCTTT. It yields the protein CAIPCSEAFF.